The present T cell receptor (beta chain) was sequenced within a study of T cell responses to AZD1222 COVID-19 vaccine. V was shortened by 5 bases and J by 3 bases, with 6 bases between the two germline ends. The CDR3 is 12 amino acids. CDR1 SGHNT and CDR2 YYREEE come from the germline V gene (reference sequence). Sequencing was performed with immunoSEQ multiplex PCR; in TCRdb, only in-frame clones are kept and a portion is missing. The profile shows some 130,000 clones, approximately 85% of them singletons. The rearrangement links TRBV5-4 to TRBJ2-1; D is unresolved. The sequences come from peripheral blood, collected on day 0 of AZD1222 vaccination. The sequence was collected from an adult in good health. This CDR3 is CASSQDYNEQFF. CDR3 coding DNA: TGTGCCAGCAGTCAGGACTACAATGAGCAGTTCTTC.